This T cell receptor (beta chain) was captured in a study of blood T cells in healthy people across ages (dated by TCRdb to 2014 to 2015). Turning to the overall study: In model experiments, roughly one uniquely barcoded TCR beta cDNA molecule per two T cells was captured by template switching. To avoid experimental bias, donors of different ages were randomly spread across the sequencing lanes. The study analyzed two additional independent replicas of 1 million unique cDNA reads from the same blood draw for two donors, one aged 18 to 29 and one aged 80 or older. Age-related changes in TCR beta repertoire diversity were measured in the study by deep sequencing normalized with unique cDNA molecular identifiers. The donors were divided into four age groups: young (average 16 years), middle-aged (over 35), aged (about 56) and long-lived (about 90).

The CDR3 spans 15 residues, from the cysteine through the phenylalanine. Solely the CDR3 DNA is kept, with 45 bases framed from the first base. From V the trimming removes 6 bases and from J it removes 4 bases, while the gene matches leave 7 bases of the junction unaccounted for. This clonotype has more than one count but fewer than ten. The antigen this receptor binds is unknown. There are no base qualities to consult, and no much larger clone falls within one base. The approximately 41 donors, aged roughly 6 to 100 years, were systemically healthy Caucasian individuals from Russia. Roughly 9.5 milliliters of peripheral blood were drawn from each donor into EDTA-treated Vacutainer tubes. Ficoll-Paque density-gradient centrifugation was used to isolate PBMCs, with at least 6 million per sample. Total RNA, at least 6 micrograms per sample, was extracted from PBMCs with Trizol reagent. For every donor, an aliquot of PBMCs went through flow cytometry to measure the percentages of naive CD45RAhigh/CD27high T cells.

Library prep was done by 5' RACE. TCRdb records Illumina HiSeq 2500 as the sequencer. A second PCR of roughly 6 to 11 cycles was performed with a sample-barcoded 5' primer and a J-beta primer mix. A unique molecular identifier was introduced onto each TCR beta cDNA molecule by a template-switch 5' adaptor carrying 12 random nucleotides. Each sample yielded at least 3 million CDR3-containing paired-end reads. All of the RNA was converted into first-strand cDNA using the Mint cDNA synthesis kit, with a TRBC-specific oligonucleotide serving as the primer. After uracil-DNA glycosylase treatment, a first 18-cycle PCR used universal primers M1SS and BC2_uni_R on all cDNA. The original methods were these. For normalization, 1 million high-quality reads were randomly selected from each sample, with every read carrying a distinct molecular identifier. Reads sharing molecular identifiers were discarded rather than binned into consensus sequences. MiTCR, with a Q25 quality threshold and the strictest error-elimination algorithm, was used for CDR3 identification, clonotype clustering and error correction. A nonparametric unseen species model using Euler transformation provided a lower-bound estimate of total TCR beta diversity. The public reads were run again by TCRdb, first through fastp at Q25 and then through MiXCR, and only productive beta chains were kept. Rows are combined by CDR3 protein, so each entry shows the most common genes and DNA. The V and J calls were determined by TCRdb, not by the authors. The sample includes about 1.6 million distinct CDR3 sequences, with almost 35% observed a single time. Of the sample, about 10% is held by the ten largest clones.

Paper-wide results and their limitations: There was a strong correlation between observed TCR beta diversity and the percentage of naive T cells measured by flow cytometry. Donor CMV infection status was unknown, potentially confounding age-related changes in expanded clonotypes. As age increased, observed TCR beta diversity per million T cells dropped in a roughly linear way, and a significant reduction was already evident by age around 41. Total diversity estimates from one million sequenced T cells were considered lower bounds and underestimates. Compared with the aged group, the long-lived group had more naive CD4+ T cells, fewer expanded clones and increased TCR diversity, a pattern suggesting age selection. Because profiling used bulk unsorted PBMCs, naive and antigen-experienced compartments could not be compared conclusively.

This chain joins TRBV12-3 or TRBV12-4 to TRBJ2-1; 9 central nucleotides agree with TRBD2. What was sequenced was blood. The TCR was taken from a woman aged 25 to 45 in good health. This receptor carries the CDR3 CASRLETSGYNEQFF. The bases are TGTGCCAGCAGACTCGAGACTAGCGGTTACAATGAGCAGTTCTTC.